The clone carrying this T cell receptor (beta chain) has only a few counts. What it binds is not known. The PCR contained 60 Vbeta and 13 Jbeta primers. Produced via immunoSEQ multiplex PCR; TCRdb's table is partial and in-frame only. The profile shows more than 85,000 clones, roughly three quarters of them singletons. This record comes from a study of cytomegalovirus exposure and HLA in healthy donors. V gave up 0 bases and J gave up 4 bases, with 4 bases separating them. Germline CDR1 and CDR2: LGHNA and YSLEER. The CDR3 covers 13 residues. Study-level findings and limits: Presence/absence analyses treated sequencing depth as roughly uniform across donors.

The TCR comes from a male donor in good health and CMV-seronegative. The chain links TRBV4-3 to TRBJ1-5; D gene uncertain. Sequences were obtained from PBMCs. CDR3 in DNA: TGCGCCAGCAGCCAAGATCTTAATCAGCCCCAGCATTTT. It specifies CASSQDLNQPQHF.